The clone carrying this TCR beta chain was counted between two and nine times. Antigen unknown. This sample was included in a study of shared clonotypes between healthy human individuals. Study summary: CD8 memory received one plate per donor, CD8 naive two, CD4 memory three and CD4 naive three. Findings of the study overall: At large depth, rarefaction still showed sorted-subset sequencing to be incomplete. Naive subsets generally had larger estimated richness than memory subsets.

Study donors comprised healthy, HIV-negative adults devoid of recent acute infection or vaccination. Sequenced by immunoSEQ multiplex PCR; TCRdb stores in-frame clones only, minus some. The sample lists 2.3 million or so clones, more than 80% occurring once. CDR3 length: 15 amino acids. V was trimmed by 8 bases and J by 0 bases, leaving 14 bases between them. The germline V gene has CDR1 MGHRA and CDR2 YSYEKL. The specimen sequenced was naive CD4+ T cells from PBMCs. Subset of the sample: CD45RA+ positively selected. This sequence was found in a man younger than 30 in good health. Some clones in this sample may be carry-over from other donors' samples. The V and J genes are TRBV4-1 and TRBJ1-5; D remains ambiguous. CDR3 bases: TGCGCCAGCGGCCCAGCCCCGAATAGCAATCAGCCCCAGCATTTT. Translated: CASGPAPNSNQPQHF.